The 29 T cell receptor beta chains given below trace back to one sample, sequenced in a study of T cell repertoires in cytomegalovirus infection. TCRdb reprocessed the reads with MiXCR, giving one entry per CDR3 protein. The data contain 400,000 to 550,000 distinct CDR3 sequences, 11% of them seen just once; the ten biggest clones take up 9.5% to 13%. Sequencing was carried out using PBMCs. All receptors come from a human donor in good health (CMV status not recorded). Some clones in this sample may be carry-over from other donors' samples.

At least ten counts were recorded for this clonotype. The chain combines TRBV7-9 with TRBJ2-1, with 11 bases lining up with TRBD2. The germline V gene encodes CDR1 SEHNR and CDR2 FQNEAQ (reference sequence). Trimming removed 4 bases from V and 1 base from J; junction bases left unmatched: 6. The CDR3 is made up of 17 amino acids. The CDR3 is CASSSTASGRSYNEQFF. CDR3 bases: TGTGCCAGCAGCTCCACCGCTAGCGGGAGGTCCTACAATGAGCAGTTCTTC.

V and J are TRBV6-5 and TRBJ2-5, with a weak D call TRBD1 (6 bases). V lost 7 bases and J lost 5, with 17 bases in between. Germline CDR1 MNHEY, CDR2 SVGAGI. There are 14 residues in the CDR3. As DNA, the CDR3 is TGTGCCAGCACTCCCGGTGGGGGCGGTGAGACCCAGTACTTC. Amino acid sequence: CASTPGGGGETQYF.

This clonotype was detected many times. This chain uses TRBV10-2 with TRBJ2-3, with 13 positions matching TRBD2. CDR1 WSHSY and CDR2 SAAADI come from the germline V gene. Trimming removed 5 bases from V and 3 bases from J; junction bases left unmatched: 8. The CDR3 covers 17 residues. As DNA, the CDR3 is TGCGCCAGCAGTTCGAGGCGGGGACTAGCGGGGACAGATACGCAGTATTTT. Encoded protein: CASSSRRGLAGTDTQYF.

This clonotype came up many times. The J gene is TRBJ2-3, the V gene TRBV7-3, with TRBD1 identical over 7 bases. The CDR3 runs to 16 residues. CDR1 SGHTA and CDR2 FQGTGA come from the germline V gene. Trimming took 6 bases from V and 2 from J; bases not matched to a gene: 11. The CDR3 DNA is TGTGCCAGCAGGGACACCGGGACAGCTCTCACAGATACGCAGTATTTT. Residues: CASRDTGTALTDTQYF.

This clonotype came up many times. The genes are TRBV5-5 and TRBJ1-3, with D possibly TRBD1 on 6 matching bases. The germline V gene has CDR1 SGHKS and CDR2 YYEKEE (reference sequence). This CDR3 is built from 15 residues. The V end was cut by 4 bases, the J end by 0 bases, with 11 bases between. The CDR3 nucleotides are TGTGCCAGCAGCCTCGACAGGAACTCTGGAAACACCATATATTTT. Protein product: CASSLDRNSGNTIYF. The full variable domain, rest sourced from reference TRBV5-5 and TRBJ1-3, is DAGVTQSPTHLIKTRGQQVTLRCSPISGHKSVSWYQQVLGQGPQFIFQYYEKEERGRGNFPDRFSARQFPNYSSELNVNALLLGDSALYLCASSLDRNSGNTIYFGEGSWLTVV.

This clonotype appeared many times. This chain links TRBV5-4 with TRBJ2-7; 9 bases map to TRBD2. In germline, CDR1 is SGHNT, CDR2 YYREEE (reference sequence). This CDR3 is 14 amino acids long. V shed 3 bases and J 3 bases; nucleotides not matched to a gene: 4. The CDR3 spells CASSSGGGVYEQYF. CDR3 in DNA: TGTGCCAGCAGCTCGGGCGGGGGGGTCTACGAGCAGTACTTC. The variable domain in full, with the rest retrieved from reference TRBV5-4 and TRBJ2-7, is ETGVTQSPTHLIKTRGQQVTLRCSSQSGHNTVSWYQQALGQGPQFIFQYYREEENGRGNFPPRFSGLQFPNYSSELNVNALELDDSALYLCASSSGGGVYEQYFGPGTRLTVT.

This clonotype has ten or more counts. The chain employs TRBV7-2 and TRBJ2-1, with D possibly TRBD2 on 6 matching bases. The V and J ends lost 7 bases and 0 bases respectively, with 13 bases between them. CDR3 size: 15 residues. Germline assignment: CDR1 SGHTA and CDR2 FQGNSA. Here the CDR3 DNA reads TGTGCCAGCACATGGGCGGGAAGCTCCTACAATGAGCAGTTCTTC. As protein: CASTWAGSSYNEQFF.

The sample holds many counts of this clonotype. This rearrangement joins TRBV7-2 to TRBJ2-1, with TRBD2 identical over 12 bases. The CDR3 has 15 residues. Germline lookup yields CDR1 SGHTA and CDR2 FQGNSA. V shed 3 bases, J shed 10 bases, and the junction held 7 bases outside the gene matches. CDR3: CASSLTSGSSFEQFF. The CDR3 DNA is TGTGCCAGCAGCTTGACTAGCGGGAGCTCATTCGAGCAGTTCTTC.

Many counts were recorded for this clonotype. The rearrangement joins TRBV10-3 to TRBJ1-6; D uncertain. Germline V gene sequence: CDR1 ENHRY, CDR2 SYGVKD. Trimming took off 8 bases at V and 4 bases at J, with 15 bases between the two ends. The CDR3 loop spans 15 amino acids. The chain's CDR3 is CAIGVGSPYNSPLHF. The CDR3 region has the DNA TGTGCCATCGGGGTGGGGTCCCCTTATAATTCACCCCTCCACTTT.

This clonotype was seen repeatedly, ten times or more. V gene TRBV7-9 combines with J gene TRBJ2-2, with a possible D match to TRBD1 (5 bases). The V end was cut by 3 bases, the J end by 4 bases, with 21 bases between. The CDR3 length is 18 residues. From germline, CDR1 is SEHNR and CDR2 FQNEAQ (reference sequence). The CDR3 here is CASSLGRLLGAVTGELFF. The CDR3 nucleotides are TGTGCCAGCAGCTTGGGGCGTCTTTTGGGTGCGGTCACCGGGGAGCTGTTTTTT. Together with reference TRBV7-9 and TRBJ2-2, the CDR3 gives the full variable domain: DTGVSQNPRHKITKRGQNVTFRCDPISEHNRLYWYRQTLGQGPEFLTYFQNEAQLEKSRLLSDRFSAERPKGSFSTLEIQRTEQGDSAMYLCASSLGRLLGAVTGELFFGEGSRLTVL.

The V gene is TRBV5-1, the J gene TRBJ2-7; 9 bases match TRBD1. CDR3 size: 14 residues. Trimming took 4 bases from V and 5 from J; bases not matched to a gene: 7. Germline CDR1 SGHRS, CDR2 YFSETQ. CDR3 protein: CASSIPGQGNEQYF. Here the CDR3 DNA reads TGCGCCAGCAGCATACCGGGACAGGGCAACGAGCAGTACTTC.

The CDR3 DNA is TGTGCCATCAGCTCAGGACAGGGCGGTGGGTACGAGCAGTACTTC. Translated, it gives CAISSGQGGGYEQYF. V usage is TRBV10-3 and J usage is TRBJ2-7; 8 nucleotides align to TRBD1. The CDR3 runs to 15 residues. CDR1 and CDR2 from the germline V gene are ENHRY and SYGVKD. The V gene end was trimmed by 6 bases and the J gene end by 4 bases; junction bases not matched to a gene: 11.

The sample holds many counts of this clonotype. V is TRBV7-2 and J is TRBJ2-1; weak D call: TRBD2 (5 bases). The V and J ends lost 5 bases and 0 bases respectively, with 11 bases between them. Germline CDR1 and CDR2: SGHTA and FQGNSA. The CDR3 contains 15 residues. CDR3 DNA: TGTGCCAGCAGCGTTACTAGAGACTCCTACAATGAGCAGTTCTTC. Protein: CASSVTRDSYNEQFF. Filled out from reference TRBV7-2 and TRBJ2-1, the complete variable domain reads GAGVSQSPSNKVTEKGKDVELRCDPISGHTALYWYRQSLGQGLEFLIYFQGNSAPDKSGLPSDRFSAERTGGSVSTLTIQRTQQEDSAVYLCASSVTRDSYNEQFFGPGTRLTVL.

This clonotype has a handful of counts. The chain combines TRBV18 with TRBJ2-7; 8 nucleotides agree with TRBD2. V trimming: 6 bases; J trimming: 3 bases; junction bases outside the gene matches: 10. CDR3 size: 15 residues. Germline V gene lookup returns CDR1 KGHSH and CDR2 LQKENI. The CDR3, as DNA: TGTGCCAGCTCCCCCGGGACTAGTCCCCTCTACGAGCAGTACTTC. Protein: CASSPGTSPLYEQYF.

This rearrangement joins TRBV29-1 to TRBJ2-7; 8 bases fit TRBD2. Per the germline V gene, CDR1 is SQVTM and CDR2 is ANQGSEA. Losses at the gene ends were 4 bases for V and 6 bases for J; bases not matched to a gene: 11. The CDR3 is 14 residues long. The CDR3 protein is CSVVKRESFGEQYF. The CDR3 DNA sequence: TGCAGCGTTGTTAAGCGGGAGAGTTTCGGCGAGCAGTACTTC.

V usage is TRBV2 and J usage is TRBJ1-3; tentative D call: TRBD1 (5 bases). V lost 7 bases to trimming and J lost 0 bases, with 7 bases between them. CDR1 and CDR2 (germline): SNHLY, FYNNEI. This CDR3 is 13 amino acids long. DNA for the CDR3: TGTGCCAGCAAGGGGATCTCTGGAAACACCATATATTTT. Protein: CASKGISGNTIYF.

The chain combines TRBV6-6 with TRBJ2-7; D may be TRBD1 (5 bases). The V end was cut by 6 bases, the J end by 2 bases, with 20 bases between. Per germline, CDR1 MNHNY and CDR2 SVGAGI (reference sequence). The CDR3 totals 16 residues. This CDR3 reads CASREQGLEGPYEQYF. The CDR3 bases are TGTGCCAGCAGGGAGCAGGGTTTAGAAGGCCCCTACGAGCAGTACTTC.

This clonotype was detected ten times or more. The chain employs TRBV19 and TRBJ2-3, with a weak D call TRBD2 (5 bases). The CDR3 has 14 amino acids. Germline CDR1 is LNHDA and CDR2 is SQIVND (reference sequence). The V gene lost 6 bases and the J gene lost 1 base, with 11 bases spanning the gap. The CDR3 bases are TGTGCCAGTAGGGAGGAGCGGCGCACAGATACGCAGTATTTT. It codes for CASREERRTDTQYF.

This clonotype was seen ten or more times. The V and J genes are TRBV11-2 and TRBJ2-3; D is uncertain. V was cut by 1 base and J by 9 bases, with 17 bases left in between. Germline values: CDR1 SGHAT, CDR2 FQNNGV. This CDR3 comprises 15 residues. CDR3 sequence (DNA): TGTGCCAGCAGCTTAGGCCCCTTGGGGTCAGTGACGCAGTATTTT. Translated, it gives CASSLGPLGSVTQYF.

In this sample, this clonotype turned up many times. The V and J genes are TRBV4-1 and TRBJ2-1; D remains ambiguous. Germline V gene lookup returns CDR1 MGHRA and CDR2 YSYEKL. V was shortened by 0 bases and J by 6 bases, with 9 bases between the two germline ends. There are 14 residues in the CDR3. The CDR3 nucleotides read TGCGCCAGCAGCCAAGAGGTGTCTGTCAATGAGCAGTTCTTC. Encoded protein: CASSQEVSVNEQFF.

There are many counts of this clonotype. The chain joins TRBV7-3 to TRBJ2-1, with 11 positions matching TRBD2. Germline loops: CDR1 SGHTA, CDR2 FQGTGA. Trimming removed 1 base from V and 9 bases from J; junction bases left unmatched: 5. CDR3 length: 15 residues. CDR3 residues: CASSLSGTSGSEQFF. The CDR3 region has the DNA TGTGCCAGCAGCTTAAGCGGGACTAGCGGTAGTGAGCAGTTCTTC.

A remark on this clonotype: Since a much larger clone is just one base distant, this may be a read error. The chain links TRBV6-5 to TRBJ2-1; possible D gene TRBD1, 6 bases. CDR1 is MNHEY, CDR2 SVGAGI, per germline. The CDR3 sequence is 14 residues long. The CDR3 is CASNRQGPLNGQFF. For the CDR3, the DNA is TGTGCCAGCAACCGGCAGGGGCCCCTCAATGGGCAGTTCTTC.

This clonotype was found a few times. V usage is TRBV25-1 and J usage is TRBJ1-4; D is undetermined. The CDR3 has 15 residues. Germline CDR1 MGHDK, CDR2 SYGVNS. V dropped 7 bases and J dropped 8 bases, with 20 bases sitting between them. The CDR3 coding sequence is TGTGCCAGCATCTCTTCGCTGGGGTCCGCCGAAAAACTGTTTTTT. It specifies CASISSLGSAEKLFF.

This clonotype was recorded a few times. The chain links TRBV2 to TRBJ2-3; 8 bases fit TRBD2. V lost 2 bases to trimming and J lost 3 bases; unmatched junction nucleotides: 7. This CDR3 has 16 amino acids. The germline gives CDR1 SNHLY, CDR2 FYNNEI. CDR3 in amino acids: CASSELTGGRTDTQYF. CDR3 in DNA: TGTGCCAGCAGTGAATTGACGGGAGGGCGTACAGATACGCAGTATTTT.

The chain links TRBV29-1 to TRBJ1-1, with unresolved D. The CDR3 has 13 residues. The germline V gene has CDR1 SQVTM and CDR2 ANQGSEA. Trimming took 4 bases from V and 5 from J, leaving 14 bases between them. The chain's CDR3 is CSVALTLQTEAFF. In nucleotides, the CDR3 is TGCAGCGTTGCTCTTACTCTCCAGACTGAAGCTTTCTTT.

This clonotype was counted between two and nine times. The genes are TRBV20-1 and TRBJ1-2; D is unclear. Germline-derived CDR1 and CDR2 are DFQATT and SNEGSKA (reference sequence). This CDR3 has 13 amino acids. The CDR3 sequence is CRAREGANYGYTF. The CDR3 DNA sequence: TGCAGGGCCCGGGAGGGCGCTAACTATGGCTACACCTTC.

This clonotype was recorded at least ten times. This chain links TRBV28 with TRBJ2-7; D perhaps matches TRBD2 (6 bases). The germline V gene has CDR1 MDHEN and CDR2 SYDVKM. With 5 bases removed from V and 4 bases from J, the gap between germline ends came to 6 bases. This CDR3 contains 11 residues. CDR3 bases: TGTGCCAGCAGTCGGGAGTACGAGCAGTACTTC. This gives the protein CASSREYEQYF.

CDR3 coding DNA: TGCAGTGCACCCTCCGCGGCCCGAGGGGGCTATGGCTACACCTTC. Translating it yields CSAPSAARGGYGYTF. This chain joins TRBV20-1 and TRBJ1-2; D is possibly TRBD1 (6 bases). V was pared by 6 bases and J by 4 bases, with 21 bases between. CDR1 DFQATT and CDR2 SNEGSKA come from the germline V gene (reference sequence). CDR3 length: 15 amino acids.

There are a few counts of this clonotype. The V gene is TRBV20-1, the J gene TRBJ2-1; 8 bases map to TRBD2. The CDR3 consists of 15 residues. V lost 0 bases to trimming and J lost 10 bases; unmatched junction nucleotides: 11. Per germline, CDR1 DFQATT and CDR2 SNEGSKA (reference sequence). CDR3 residues: CSARDSGGASFEQFF. CDR3 sequence (DNA): TGCAGTGCTAGAGATTCCGGGGGGGCCTCCTTCGAGCAGTTCTTC.